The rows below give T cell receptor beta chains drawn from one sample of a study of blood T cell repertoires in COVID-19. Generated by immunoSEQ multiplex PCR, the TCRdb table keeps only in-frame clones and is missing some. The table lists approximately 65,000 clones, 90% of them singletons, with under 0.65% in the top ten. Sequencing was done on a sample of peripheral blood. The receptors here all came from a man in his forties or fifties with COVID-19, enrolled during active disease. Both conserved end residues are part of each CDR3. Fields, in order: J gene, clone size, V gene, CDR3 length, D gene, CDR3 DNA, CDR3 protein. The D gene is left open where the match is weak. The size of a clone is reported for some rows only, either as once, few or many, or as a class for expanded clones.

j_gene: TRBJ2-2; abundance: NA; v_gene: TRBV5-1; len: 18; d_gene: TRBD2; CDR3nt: TGCGCCAGCAGCGGACTAGCGGGGCTGTCCCCAGGGACCGGGGAGCTGTTTTTT; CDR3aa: CASSGLAGLSPGTGELFF
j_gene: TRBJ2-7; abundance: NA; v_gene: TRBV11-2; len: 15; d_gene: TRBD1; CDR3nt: TGTGCCAGCAGCTCTTTGAGGACAGGGGGCTACGAGCAGTACTTC; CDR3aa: CASSSLRTGGYEQYF
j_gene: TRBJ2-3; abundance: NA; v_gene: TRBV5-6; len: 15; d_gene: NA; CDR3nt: TGTGCCAGCAGCTTGGTGACTCCAGGCACAGATACGCAGTATTTT; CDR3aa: CASSLVTPGTDTQYF
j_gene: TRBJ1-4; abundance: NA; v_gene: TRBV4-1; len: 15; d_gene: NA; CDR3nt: TGCGCCAGCAGCCAGGCACAGGGCACTAATGAAAAACTGTTTTTT; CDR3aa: CASSQAQGTNEKLFF
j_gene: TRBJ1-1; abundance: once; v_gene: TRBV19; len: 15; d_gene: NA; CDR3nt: TGTGCCAGTAGTTTAGCGGGAGGAAGGGGGACTGAAGCTTTCTTT; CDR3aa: CASSLAGGRGTEAFF
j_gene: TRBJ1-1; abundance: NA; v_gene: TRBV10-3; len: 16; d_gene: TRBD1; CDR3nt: TGTGCCATCAGTTCGGACAGGGAGTATCTGAACACTGAAGCTTTCTTT; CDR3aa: CAISSDREYLNTEAFF
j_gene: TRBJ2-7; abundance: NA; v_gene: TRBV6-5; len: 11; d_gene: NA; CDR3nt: TGTGCCAGCAGTACTTCCTACGAGCAGTACTTC; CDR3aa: CASSTSYEQYF
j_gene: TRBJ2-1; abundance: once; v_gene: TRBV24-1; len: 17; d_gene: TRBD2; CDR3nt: TGTGCCACCAGTGATCCCCGGACTAGCGGGAGGGGGAATGAGCAGTTCTTC; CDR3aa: CATSDPRTSGRGNEQFF
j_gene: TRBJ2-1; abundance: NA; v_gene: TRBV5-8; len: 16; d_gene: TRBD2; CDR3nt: TGTGCCAGCAGCCCCGGACTAGCGGGAGCCGGCAATGAGCAGTTCTTC; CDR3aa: CASSPGLAGAGNEQFF
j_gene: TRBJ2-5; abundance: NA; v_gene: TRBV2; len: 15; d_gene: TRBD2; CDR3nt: TGTGCCAGCAGTGCGGCGGGGGGTGGCCAAGAGACCCAGTACTTC; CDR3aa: CASSAAGGGQETQYF
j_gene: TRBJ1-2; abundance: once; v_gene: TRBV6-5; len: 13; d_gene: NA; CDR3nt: TGTGCCAGCAGCCTACAGGGAAGCTATGGCTACACCTTC; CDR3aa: CASSLQGSYGYTF
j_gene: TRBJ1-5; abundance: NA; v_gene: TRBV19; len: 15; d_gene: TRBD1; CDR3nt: TGTGCCAGTAGTAAAGGGACAGGGGGTTTTCAGCCCCAGCATTTT; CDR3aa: CASSKGTGGFQPQHF
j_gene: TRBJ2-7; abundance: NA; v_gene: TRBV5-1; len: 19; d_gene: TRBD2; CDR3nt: TGCGCCAGCAGCTTGACGTGGCTAGCGGGAGGCAATCCCTCCTACGAGCAGTACTTC; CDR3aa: CASSLTWLAGGNPSYEQYF
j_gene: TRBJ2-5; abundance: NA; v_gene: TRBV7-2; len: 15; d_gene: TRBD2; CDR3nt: TGTGCCAGCAGCTTACTAGGACTAGCGGCAGAGACCCAGTACTTC; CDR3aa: CASSLLGLAAETQYF
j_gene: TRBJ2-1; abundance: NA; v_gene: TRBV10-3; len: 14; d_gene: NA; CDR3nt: TGTGCCATCAGTGACCAAGCGGAGGAGGGTGAGCAGTTCTTC; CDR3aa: CAISDQAEEGEQFF
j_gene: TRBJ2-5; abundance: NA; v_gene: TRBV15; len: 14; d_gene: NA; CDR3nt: TGTGCCACCAGCAGGGACAGAGGACAAGAGACCCAGTACTTC; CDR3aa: CATSRDRGQETQYF
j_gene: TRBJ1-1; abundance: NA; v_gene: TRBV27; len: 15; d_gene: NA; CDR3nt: TGTGCCAGCAGTTCGGCGGGGGGAAGAAACACTGAAGCTTTCTTT; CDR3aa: CASSSAGGRNTEAFF
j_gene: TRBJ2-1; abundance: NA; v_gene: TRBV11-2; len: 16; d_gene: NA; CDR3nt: TGTGCCAGCAGCTCGGCAGGGGATAACTCCTACAATGAGCAGTTCTTC; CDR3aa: CASSSAGDNSYNEQFF
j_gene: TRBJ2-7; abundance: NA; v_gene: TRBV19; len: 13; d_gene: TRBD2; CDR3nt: TGTGCCAGTAGTCTCCGGGGGGAGTCCGAGCAGTACTTC; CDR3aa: CASSLRGESEQYF
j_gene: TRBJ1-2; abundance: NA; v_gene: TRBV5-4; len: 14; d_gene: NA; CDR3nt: TGTGCCAGCAGCGTATCACAGACTACCTATGGCTACACCTTC; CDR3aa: CASSVSQTTYGYTF